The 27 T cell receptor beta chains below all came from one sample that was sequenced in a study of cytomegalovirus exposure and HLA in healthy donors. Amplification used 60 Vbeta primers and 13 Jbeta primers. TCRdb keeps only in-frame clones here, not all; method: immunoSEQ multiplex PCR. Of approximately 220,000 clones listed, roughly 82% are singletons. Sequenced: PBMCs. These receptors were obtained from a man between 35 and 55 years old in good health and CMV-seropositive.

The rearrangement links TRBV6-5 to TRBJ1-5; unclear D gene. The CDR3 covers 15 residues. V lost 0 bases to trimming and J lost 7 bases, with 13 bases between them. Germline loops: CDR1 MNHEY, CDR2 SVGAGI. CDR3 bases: TGTGCCAGCAGTTACTCAGGAGGGCGAGGGCAGCCCCAGCATTTT. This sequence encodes CASSYSGGRGQPQHF.

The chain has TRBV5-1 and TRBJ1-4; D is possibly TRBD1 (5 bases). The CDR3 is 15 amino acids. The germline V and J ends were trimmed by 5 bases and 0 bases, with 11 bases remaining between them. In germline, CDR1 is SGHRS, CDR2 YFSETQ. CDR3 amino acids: CASRRQHATNEKLFF. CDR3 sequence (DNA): TGCGCCAGCAGACGACAGCACGCAACTAATGAAAAACTGTTTTTT.

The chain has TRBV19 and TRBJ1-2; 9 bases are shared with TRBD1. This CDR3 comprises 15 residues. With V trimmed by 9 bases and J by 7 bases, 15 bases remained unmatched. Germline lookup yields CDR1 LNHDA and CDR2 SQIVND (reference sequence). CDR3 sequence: CASQYPTGQGFGYTF. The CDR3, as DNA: TGTGCCAGCCAATACCCGACGGGACAGGGATTTGGCTACACCTTC.

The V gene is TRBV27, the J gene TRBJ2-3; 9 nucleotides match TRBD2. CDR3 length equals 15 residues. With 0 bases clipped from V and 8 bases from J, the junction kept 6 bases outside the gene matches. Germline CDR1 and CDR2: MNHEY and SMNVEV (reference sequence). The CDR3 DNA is TGTGCCAGCAGTTTATCGGTAGCGGGAGAAGGTACGCAGTATTTT. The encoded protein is CASSLSVAGEGTQYF.

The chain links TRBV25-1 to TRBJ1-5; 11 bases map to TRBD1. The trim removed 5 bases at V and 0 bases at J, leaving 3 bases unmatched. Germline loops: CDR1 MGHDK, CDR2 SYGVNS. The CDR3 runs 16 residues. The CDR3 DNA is TGTGCCAGCAGTCCGGGACAGGGGGATAGCAATCAGCCCCAGCATTTT. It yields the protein CASSPGQGDSNQPQHF.

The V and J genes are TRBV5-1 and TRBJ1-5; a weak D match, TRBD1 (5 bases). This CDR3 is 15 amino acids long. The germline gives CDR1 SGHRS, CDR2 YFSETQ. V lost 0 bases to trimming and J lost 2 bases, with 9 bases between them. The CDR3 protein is CASSLAGMGNQPQHF. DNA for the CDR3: TGCGCCAGCAGCTTGGCAGGGATGGGCAATCAGCCCCAGCATTTT.

CDR3 in amino acids: CSVEEGTAGVYGYTF. The CDR3 nucleotides are TGCAGCGTTGAAGAAGGGACAGCTGGCGTCTATGGCTACACCTTC. J is TRBJ1-2 and V is TRBV29-1; 7 bases match TRBD1. Germline-derived CDR1 and CDR2 are SQVTM and ANQGSEA. CDR3 size: 15 residues. The J segment lost 4 bases and the V segment lost 0 bases, leaving 8 bases of the junction unmatched.

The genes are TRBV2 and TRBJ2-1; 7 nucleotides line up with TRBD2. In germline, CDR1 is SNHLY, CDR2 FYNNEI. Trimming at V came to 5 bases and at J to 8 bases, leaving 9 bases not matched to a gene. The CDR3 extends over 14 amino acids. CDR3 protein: CASSWTSPGDEQFF. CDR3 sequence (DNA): TGTGCCAGCAGTTGGACTAGTCCCGGGGATGAGCAGTTCTTC.

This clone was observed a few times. The DNA of the CDR3 is TGCGCCAGCAGCTTGGGGGGGGGCTCGACAACAGTCGAGACCCAGTACTTC. It yields the protein CASSLGGGSTTVETQYF. The chain employs TRBV5-1 and TRBJ2-5; a possible D gene is TRBD2 (7 bases). Germline V gene sequence: CDR1 SGHRS, CDR2 YFSETQ. The V and J ends lost 0 bases and 5 bases respectively, with 20 bases between them. The CDR3 loop spans 17 amino acids.

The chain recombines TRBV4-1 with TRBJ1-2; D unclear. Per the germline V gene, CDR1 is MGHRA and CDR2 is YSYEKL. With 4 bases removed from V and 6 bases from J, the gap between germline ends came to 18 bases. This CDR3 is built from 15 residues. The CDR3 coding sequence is TGCGCCAGCAGCCGCGATTCGCCCTTATTCGATGGCTACACCTTC. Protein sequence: CASSRDSPLFDGYTF.

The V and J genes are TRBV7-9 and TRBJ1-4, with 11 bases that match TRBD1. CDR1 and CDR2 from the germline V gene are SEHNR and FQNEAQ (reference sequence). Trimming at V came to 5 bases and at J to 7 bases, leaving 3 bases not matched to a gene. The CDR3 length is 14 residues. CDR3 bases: TGTGCCAGCAGCCGGGACAGGGGGATTGAAAAACTGTTTTTT. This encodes CASSRDRGIEKLFF.

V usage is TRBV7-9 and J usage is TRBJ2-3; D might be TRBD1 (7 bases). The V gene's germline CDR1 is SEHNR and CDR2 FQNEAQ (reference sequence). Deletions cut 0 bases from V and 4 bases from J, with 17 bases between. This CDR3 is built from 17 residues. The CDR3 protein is CASSLAWTGGSSDTQYF. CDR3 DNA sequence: TGTGCCAGCAGCTTAGCTTGGACAGGAGGGTCCTCAGATACGCAGTATTTT.

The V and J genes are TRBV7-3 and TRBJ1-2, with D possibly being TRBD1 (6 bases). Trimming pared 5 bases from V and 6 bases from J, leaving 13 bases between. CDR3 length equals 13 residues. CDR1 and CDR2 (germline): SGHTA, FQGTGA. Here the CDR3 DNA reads TGTGCCAGCAGCGCACAGGGATCGGATGGCTACACCTTC. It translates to CASSAQGSDGYTF.

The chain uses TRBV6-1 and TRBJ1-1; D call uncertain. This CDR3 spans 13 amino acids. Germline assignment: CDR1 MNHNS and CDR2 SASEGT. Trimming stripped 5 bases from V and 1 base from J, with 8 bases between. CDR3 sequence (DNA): TGTGCCAGCAGTCCCACAACGAACACTGAAGCTTTCTTT. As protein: CASSPTTNTEAFF.

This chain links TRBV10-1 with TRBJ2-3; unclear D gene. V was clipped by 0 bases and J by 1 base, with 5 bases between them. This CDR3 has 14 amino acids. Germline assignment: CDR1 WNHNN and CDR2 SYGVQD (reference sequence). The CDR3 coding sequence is TGCGCCAGCAGTGAGTCACGAGGCACAGATACGCAGTATTTT. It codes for CASSESRGTDTQYF.

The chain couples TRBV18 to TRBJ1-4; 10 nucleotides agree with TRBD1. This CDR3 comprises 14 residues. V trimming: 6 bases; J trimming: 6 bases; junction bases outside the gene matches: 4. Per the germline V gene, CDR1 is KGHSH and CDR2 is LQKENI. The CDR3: CASSPGTGDEKLFF. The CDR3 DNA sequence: TGTGCCAGCTCGCCCGGGACAGGGGATGAAAAACTGTTTTTT.

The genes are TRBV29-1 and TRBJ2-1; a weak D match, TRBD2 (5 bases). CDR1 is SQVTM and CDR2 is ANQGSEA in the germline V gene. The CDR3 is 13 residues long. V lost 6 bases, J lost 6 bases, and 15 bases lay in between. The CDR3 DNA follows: TGCAGCGTGTCCGGGAATATCGGCAATGAGCAGTTCTTC. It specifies CSVSGNIGNEQFF.

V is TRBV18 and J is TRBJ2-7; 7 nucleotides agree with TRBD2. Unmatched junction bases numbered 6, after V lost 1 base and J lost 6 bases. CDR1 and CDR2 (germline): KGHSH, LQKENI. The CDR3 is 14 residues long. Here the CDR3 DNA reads TGTGCCAGCTCACCACAGGGAGGGTTAAGCGAGCAGTACTTC. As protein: CASSPQGGLSEQYF.

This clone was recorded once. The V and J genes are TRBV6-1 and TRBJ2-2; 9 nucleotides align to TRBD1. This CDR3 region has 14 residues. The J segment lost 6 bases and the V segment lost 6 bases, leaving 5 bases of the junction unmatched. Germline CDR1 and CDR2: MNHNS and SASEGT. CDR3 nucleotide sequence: TGTGCCAGCAGCCACAGGGGGCCCGCCGGGGAGCTGTTTTTT. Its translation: CASSHRGPAGELFF.

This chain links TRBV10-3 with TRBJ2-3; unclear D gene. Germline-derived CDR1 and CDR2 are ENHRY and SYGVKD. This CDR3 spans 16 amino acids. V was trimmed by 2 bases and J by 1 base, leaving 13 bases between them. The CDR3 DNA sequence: TGTGCCATCAGTGAGCTGGTGGAAGAGGGCACAGATACGCAGTATTTT. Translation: CAISELVEEGTDTQYF.

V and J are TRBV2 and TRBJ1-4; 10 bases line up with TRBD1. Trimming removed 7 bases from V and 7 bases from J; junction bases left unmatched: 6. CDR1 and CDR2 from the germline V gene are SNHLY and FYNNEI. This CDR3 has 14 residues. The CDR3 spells CASTGDRGSEKLFF. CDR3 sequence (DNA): TGTGCCAGCACAGGGGACAGGGGTAGTGAAAAACTGTTTTTT.

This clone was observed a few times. DNA for the CDR3: TGTGCCACCAGCAGAGAGGGACAGGGTTTCAATGAGCAGTTCTTC. Translating it yields CATSREGQGFNEQFF. The rearrangement joins TRBV15 to TRBJ2-1, with TRBD1 matching over 9 bases. Germline lookup yields CDR1 LNHNV and CDR2 YYDKDF (reference sequence). CDR3 size: 15 residues. The V segment lost 0 bases and the J segment 6 bases; nucleotides outside the gene matches: 3.

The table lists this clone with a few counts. CDR3 nucleotides: TGTGCCAGCAGTTACTCGGGACAGGGGGAGAACACTGAAGCTTTCTTT. Amino acids: CASSYSGQGENTEAFF. V and J are TRBV6-5 and TRBJ1-1, with 11 bases lining up with TRBD1. The CDR3 loop spans 16 amino acids. Germline V gene sequence: CDR1 MNHEY, CDR2 SVGAGI. V lost 0 bases and J lost 1; bases outside the gene matches: 1.

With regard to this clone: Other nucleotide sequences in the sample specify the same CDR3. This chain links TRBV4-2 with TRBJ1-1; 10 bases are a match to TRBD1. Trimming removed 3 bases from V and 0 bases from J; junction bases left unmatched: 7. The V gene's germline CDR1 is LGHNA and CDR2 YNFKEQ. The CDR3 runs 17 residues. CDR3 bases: TGTGCCAGCAGCCATGGGACAGGGGTTTCCATGAACACTGAAGCTTTCTTT. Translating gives CASSHGTGVSMNTEAFF.

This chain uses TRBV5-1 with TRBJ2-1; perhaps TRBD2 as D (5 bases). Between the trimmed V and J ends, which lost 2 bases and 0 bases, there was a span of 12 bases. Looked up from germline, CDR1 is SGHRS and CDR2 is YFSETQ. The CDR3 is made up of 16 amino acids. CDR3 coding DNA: TGCGCCAGCAGCTTCTTTAGCGCGAGCTCCTACAATGAGCAGTTCTTC. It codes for CASSFFSASSYNEQFF.

CDR3: CASSVTGLAGGNNEQFF. CDR3 coding DNA: TGTGCCAGCAGCGTAACGGGCTTAGCGGGAGGAAACAATGAGCAGTTCTTC. The V gene is TRBV9, the J gene TRBJ2-1; TRBD2 agrees at 10 bases. Germline V gives CDR1 SGDLS, CDR2 YYNGEE. This CDR3 region has 17 residues. Germline trimming cut 1 base from V and 5 bases from J; bases unmatched to any gene: 9.

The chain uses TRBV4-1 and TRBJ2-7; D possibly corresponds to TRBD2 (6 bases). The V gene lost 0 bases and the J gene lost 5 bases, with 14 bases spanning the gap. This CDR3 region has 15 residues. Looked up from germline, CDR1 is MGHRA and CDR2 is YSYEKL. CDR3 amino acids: CASSQDWGEKNEQYF. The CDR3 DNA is TGCGCCAGCAGCCAAGATTGGGGGGAGAAGAACGAGCAGTACTTC.